This record covers a single TCR beta chain. The CDR3 consists of 15 residues. Germline-derived CDR1 and CDR2 are SEHNR and FQNEAQ (reference sequence). This entry comes from a study of T cells expressing NK-cell markers. Reprocessing the 5' RACE reads, TCRdb reports a single entry for every CDR3 protein and omits DNA. This sample contains roughly 390,000 distinct CDR3 sequences. V and J are TRBV7-9 and TRBJ2-1; the TCRdb call, TRBD1, lacks DNA for checking. What was sequenced was blood T cells: a sorted CD56 or NKG2C T cell subset, CD4+ or CD8+ T cells, or bulk PBMC T cells (not recorded which). The TCR was taken from a man aged 18 to 69 in good health. CDR3 protein: CASSFQGATLYEQFF. Complete variable domain (other parts from reference TRBV7-9 and TRBJ2-1): DTGVSQNPRHKITKRGQNVTFRCDPISEHNRLYWYRQTLGQGPEFLTYFQNEAQLEKSRLLSDRFSAERPKGSFSTLEIQRTEQGDSAMYLCASSFQGATLYEQFFGPGTRLTVL.